Given below is one T cell receptor beta chain in context. Its target is unknown. The CDR3 has 15 residues. Per the germline V gene, CDR1 is MNHEY and CDR2 is SMNVEV (reference sequence). Trimming left V 8 bases short and J 3 bases short, with 20 bases between. The data were obtained in a study of shared clonotypes between healthy human individuals. Study context: Serving as donors were two women and a few men, whose ages spanned 18 to 49.

Measured with immunoSEQ multiplex PCR; TCRdb has only the in-frame clones, and not every one. The data hold 2 million to 2.5 million clones, with more than 85% observed a single time. Study findings and constraints: Depth of sequencing was expected to influence donor clonotype sharing.

The clonotype was recovered from a man aged 18-30 years in good health. Some clones in this sample may be carry-over from other donors' samples. The rearrangement uses TRBV27 and TRBJ2-7; D tentatively fits TRBD1 or TRBD2 (6 bases each). The sample was naive CD4+ T cells from PBMCs. Subset reported: CD45RA+ positively selected. CDR3 bases: TGTGCCAGCCGGAGGGGGACCGAACCTTACTACGAGCAGTACTTC. This translates into CASRRGTEPYYEQYF.